Shown below are 26 T cell receptor beta chains from a single sample sequenced in a study of blood T cell repertoires in COVID-19. The repertoire was sequenced with immunoSEQ multiplex PCR; TCRdb's copy has only in-frame clones and lacks some. The repertoire holds 77,000 or so clones, with approximately 80% as singletons. Specimen: peripheral blood. The receptor source for this set is a man younger than 40 with COVID-19, enrolled during active disease.

The J gene is TRBJ2-3, the V gene TRBV5-4; 15 bases agree with TRBD2. J was trimmed by 4 bases and V by 3 bases; bases with no gene match: 6. Germline V gives CDR1 SGHNT, CDR2 YYREEE (reference sequence). This CDR3 contains 17 residues. The chain's CDR3 is CASSWGGLAGGSDTQYF. DNA for the CDR3: TGTGCCAGCAGCTGGGGGGGACTAGCGGGAGGCTCAGATACGCAGTATTTT.

This chain connects TRBV30 to TRBJ2-2; D perhaps matches TRBD1 (5 bases). V was clipped by 0 bases and J by 6 bases, with 14 bases between them. Germline-derived CDR1 and CDR2 are GTSNPN and SVGIG (reference sequence). The CDR3 is 15 residues long. The CDR3 region is CAWSVLGQGAGELFF. The CDR3 nucleotides are TGTGCCTGGAGTGTATTGGGGCAGGGTGCCGGGGAGCTGTTTTTT.

In regard to this clone: One end of the junction does not line up with germline, which may come from a read error. This chain joins TRBV12-3 or TRBV12-4 and TRBJ2-1, with unresolved D. The CDR3 has 11 residues. CDR3 nucleotides: TGTGCCAGCAGTCCCGACAATGAACAGTTCTTC. Amino acids: CASSPDNEQFF.

This clone has a handful of counts. The sample carries other DNA sequences with the same CDR3. The V gene is TRBV5-1, the J gene TRBJ1-1, with D possibly being TRBD1 (5 bases). Trimming took 0 bases from V and 6 from J, leaving 6 bases between them. Germline lookup yields CDR1 SGHRS and CDR2 YFSETQ. The CDR3 contains 12 residues. CDR3 loop: CASSLDRSEAFF. CDR3 DNA sequence: TGCGCCAGCAGCTTGGACAGGTCTGAAGCTTTCTTT.

This chain connects TRBV9 to TRBJ2-3; 7 bases are a match to TRBD2. CDR1 is SGDLS and CDR2 is YYNGEE in the germline V gene. This CDR3 is 14 amino acids long. The V segment lost 4 bases and the J segment 2 bases; nucleotides outside the gene matches: 4. The CDR3 spells CASSRTSNTDTQYF. DNA for the CDR3: TGTGCCAGCAGCCGGACTAGTAACACAGATACGCAGTATTTT.

This clone occurred once. V usage is TRBV5-6 and J usage is TRBJ2-7; D possibly corresponds to TRBD1 (6 bases). V lost 6 bases, J lost 4 bases, and 14 bases lay in between. The germline V gene encodes CDR1 SGHDT and CDR2 YYEEEE. There are 13 residues in the CDR3. The CDR3 sequence is CASTGHRVYEQYF. CDR3 DNA: TGTGCCAGCACCGGACACAGGGTATACGAGCAGTACTTC.

The rearrangement joins TRBV6-4 to TRBJ1-1; D possibly corresponds to TRBD1 (5 bases). Germline CDR1 reads MRHNA; CDR2 reads SNTAGT. The CDR3 runs 18 residues. The germline V and J ends were trimmed by 2 bases and 3 bases, with 22 bases remaining between them. CDR3 coding DNA: TGTGCCAGCAGTGACCCCTCCCCGGGACTCCGGAGACACACTGAAGCTTTCTTT. This gives the protein CASSDPSPGLRRHTEAFF.

The V call is TRBV30, the J call TRBJ2-7; D is ambiguous. Per germline, CDR1 GTSNPN and CDR2 SVGIG (reference sequence). Trimming shortened V by 3 bases and J by 2 bases, and 8 bases separated the two germline ends. The CDR3 is 12 residues long. This CDR3 reads CAWSLSAYEQYF. CDR3 bases: TGTGCCTGGAGCCTGTCAGCCTACGAGCAGTACTTC.

The chain uses TRBV4-1 and TRBJ1-2; TRBD1 aligns across 7 bases. In germline, CDR1 is MGHRA, CDR2 YSYEKL. V shed 3 bases and J 4 bases; nucleotides not matched to a gene: 5. The CDR3 runs 14 residues. Here the CDR3 reads CASSHTGTVYGYTF. Here the CDR3 DNA reads TGCGCCAGCAGCCACACCGGGACAGTCTATGGCTACACCTTC.

The rearrangement uses TRBV12-3 or TRBV12-4 and TRBJ2-1; the D is unclear. V shed 3 bases and J shed 8 bases, with 5 bases lying between them. The CDR3 contains 11 residues. CDR3 residues: CASSFYDEQFF. The CDR3 nucleotides are TGTGCCAGCAGTTTTTATGATGAGCAGTTCTTC.

V and J are TRBV19 and TRBJ1-1; possible D gene TRBD1, 5 bases. This CDR3 is built from 13 residues. Germline values: CDR1 LNHDA, CDR2 SQIVND (reference sequence). V was pared by 7 bases and J by 1 base, with 10 bases between. CDR3 sequence reads: CASTRQPNTEAFF. The CDR3 DNA reads as TGTGCCAGTACCCGACAGCCGAACACTGAAGCTTTCTTT.

This clone occurred once. V and J are TRBV5-4 and TRBJ2-1; 15 bases match TRBD2. Germline loops: CDR1 SGHNT, CDR2 YYREEE (reference sequence). The CDR3 loop spans 15 amino acids. Trimming at V came to 2 bases and at J to 7 bases, leaving 1 base not matched to a gene. The CDR3 DNA follows: TGTGCCAGCAGCTTTGGGACTAGCGGGAGGAATGAGCAGTTCTTC. Residues: CASSFGTSGRNEQFF.

This rearrangement joins TRBV28 to TRBJ1-2; D not certain. The germline V gene has CDR1 MDHEN and CDR2 SYDVKM. The germline V and J ends were trimmed by 2 bases and 1 base, with 5 bases remaining between them. This CDR3 has 13 amino acids. The CDR3 nucleotides read TGTGCCAGCAGTTTACAGGATAACTATGGCTACACCTTC. Residues: CASSLQDNYGYTF.

The chain has TRBV19 and TRBJ2-7, with 11 bases identical to TRBD2. Per the germline V gene, CDR1 is LNHDA and CDR2 is SQIVND (reference sequence). V shed 9 bases and J 3 bases; nucleotides not matched to a gene: 1. The CDR3 runs 12 residues. This CDR3 is CASTSGSYEQYF. CDR3 DNA sequence: TGTGCCAGCACTAGCGGGAGCTACGAGCAGTACTTC.

The chain recombines TRBV6-5 with TRBJ1-4, with D maybe TRBD1 (5 bases). The CDR3 covers 15 residues. Germline V gene data show CDR1 as MNHEY and CDR2 as SVGAGI. Between the trimmed V and J ends, which lost 2 bases and 3 bases, there was a span of 10 bases. CDR3: CASSYAGFANEKLFF. Here the CDR3 DNA reads TGTGCCAGCAGTTACGCAGGGTTCGCTAATGAAAAACTGTTTTTT.

The rearrangement uses TRBV10-1 and TRBJ2-1; D is perhaps TRBD1 (6 bases). The CDR3 runs 11 residues. In germline, CDR1 is WNHNN, CDR2 SYGVQD (reference sequence). V dropped 3 bases and J dropped 10 bases, with 7 bases sitting between them. The CDR3 coding sequence is TGCGCCAGCAGTGACCAGGGGGAGCAGTTCTTC. Translated: CASSDQGEQFF.

V usage is TRBV6-1 and J usage is TRBJ1-5, with no clear D. CDR1 is MNHNS and CDR2 is SASEGT in the germline V gene. The CDR3 is 15 residues long. Trimming took 5 bases from V and 6 from J, leaving 17 bases between them. CDR3: CASSNHPGLRQPQHF. In DNA, the CDR3 is TGTGCCAGCAGTAACCATCCAGGTCTCCGTCAGCCCCAGCATTTT.

The J gene is TRBJ2-3, the V gene TRBV3-1 (or the pseudogene TRBV3-2); TRBD2 matches at 7 bases. Germline lookup yields CDR1 LGHDT and CDR2 YNNKEL (reference sequence). V was clipped by 3 bases and J by 0 bases; unmatched bases: 3. The length of the CDR3 is 15 residues. The CDR3 bases are TGTGCCAGCAGCCATGGGCGGGAGAGCACAGATACGCAGTATTTT. Protein: CASSHGRESTDTQYF.

CDR3 sequence (DNA): TGCAGCGCCCCGGCGGTTGGGACTAGCTACAATGAGCAGTTCTTC. Its translation: CSAPAVGTSYNEQFF. The V gene is TRBV29-1, the J gene TRBJ2-1; TRBD2 matches 8 bases. Unmatched junction bases numbered 11, after V lost 7 bases and J lost 3 bases. This CDR3 region has 15 residues. Germline CDR1 SQVTM, CDR2 ANQGSEA.

This chain joins TRBV27 and TRBJ2-5; weak D call: TRBD2 (6 bases). This CDR3 has 14 residues. Germline assignment: CDR1 MNHEY and CDR2 SMNVEV (reference sequence). With 3 bases removed from V and 1 base from J, the gap between germline ends came to 9 bases. Here the CDR3 reads CASSLGGSQETQYF. The CDR3 nucleotides are TGTGCCAGCAGTTTGGGAGGATCCCAAGAGACCCAGTACTTC.

This chain uses TRBV2 with TRBJ2-5; TRBD1 aligns across 8 bases. CDR1 is SNHLY, CDR2 FYNNEI, per germline. The V gene end was trimmed by 3 bases and the J gene end by 11 bases; junction bases not matched to a gene: 14. The CDR3 length is 15 residues. This CDR3 reads CASSEAGTGIWEQYF. The CDR3 region has the DNA TGTGCCAGCAGTGAGGCGGGGACAGGTATTTGGGAGCAGTACTTC.

The V and J genes are TRBV11-3 and TRBJ1-2, with D uncertain. Germline CDR1 is SGHNT and CDR2 is YENEEA. The CDR3 consists of 11 residues. Trimming removed 7 bases at V and 8 bases at J, with 11 bases between. The CDR3: CASTFRGGYTF. The CDR3 nucleotides are TGTGCCAGCACCTTCAGAGGGGGCTACACCTTC.

This chain uses TRBV19 with TRBJ1-5; D call uncertain. The length of the CDR3 is 12 residues. Looked up from germline, CDR1 is LNHDA and CDR2 is SQIVND (reference sequence). Trimming left V 10 bases short and J 10 bases short, with 17 bases between. CDR3 DNA: TGTGCCACGACGGAGACCCTTGGACCCCAGCATTTT. Translated, it gives CATTETLGPQHF.

This chain links TRBV9 with TRBJ1-1; 7 bases line up with TRBD1. CDR1 SGDLS and CDR2 YYNGEE come from the germline V gene. With 4 bases clipped from V and 1 base from J, the junction kept 10 bases outside the gene matches. This CDR3 has 16 residues. The CDR3 DNA sequence: TGTGCCAGCAGCCCGCGGGCAGGGGGACAGAACACTGAAGCTTTCTTT. Its protein is CASSPRAGGQNTEAFF.

Only one count was recorded for this clone. V is TRBV29-1 and J is TRBJ1-1, with 7 bases identical to TRBD1. Germline V gives CDR1 SQVTM, CDR2 ANQGSEA. Unmatched junction bases numbered 5, after V lost 7 bases and J lost 0 bases. The CDR3 covers 13 residues. CDR3 sequence: CSADRELNTEAFF. The CDR3 region has the DNA TGCAGCGCTGACAGGGAACTGAACACTGAAGCTTTCTTT.

The chain recombines TRBV4-1 with TRBJ2-3, with TRBD2 as a possible D gene (6 bases). The CDR3 runs 14 residues. The V end was cut by 1 base, the J end by 11 bases, with 16 bases between. Germline V lookup: CDR1 MGHRA, CDR2 YSYEKL. In DNA, the CDR3 is TGCGCCAGCAGCCAAGTTGGGGGGACCGCCGAGCAGTATTTT. Protein: CASSQVGGTAEQYF.